This T cell receptor (beta chain) emerged from a study of T-cell memory formation after mild COVID-19. Constant-segment primers and 5'RACE yielded cDNA libraries for TCR alpha and TCR beta, each carrying sample barcodes and UMIs. TCRdb fed the 5' RACE reads into MiXCR, producing one record per CDR3 protein. This table holds approximately 450,000 distinct CDR3 sequences, 15% to 20% found once. CDR3 size: 15 residues. J was trimmed by 4 bases and V by 6 bases; bases with no gene match: 10. Study conclusions and caveats: Contracting CD4+ clones sat mainly in CM and EM; CD8+ in EMRA. Detection of some responders pre-infection suggested pre-existing cross-reactive memory T cells participated.

This clonotype was observed a few times. The antigen remains undetermined. The receptor was derived from an adult woman who had mild COVID-19 (a few samples of this study predate the infection). Cell type and time point are not known. The chain employs TRBV12-3 or TRBV12-4 and TRBJ2-3, with 7 positions matching TRBD2. Sequencing was carried out using PBMCs or a T cell subset sorted from them (not recorded which). CDR3 nucleotide sequence: TGTGCCAGCAGGGCTCTCGGGCTAGCGGCAGATACGCAGTATTTT. This translates into CASRALGLAADTQYF.